Sequencing of this T cell receptor (beta chain) was carried out in a study of regulatory T cells in long-lasting Graves disease. The table lists this clonotype with many counts. Indicated time point: persistent/refractory GD, antithyroid drugs over 5 years with positive TRAb. The TCR library was made from RNA extracted from PBMCs. The authors diagnosed Graves' disease using American Thyroid Association guidelines. Each patient gave approximately 9.6 milliliters of EDTA-anticoagulated peripheral blood. The CDR3 totals 11 residues. V dropped 0 bases and J dropped 7 bases, with 6 bases sitting between them. The germline CDR1 and CDR2 sequences are GTSNPN and SVGIG (reference sequence). CDR3-region Arm-PCR and iRepertoire HTBI primers produced the TCR beta libraries. TCRdb used MiXCR to reprocess the multiplex PCR reads, holding one entry per CDR3 protein. The sample consists of more than 300,000 distinct CDR3 sequences, roughly 21% of them appearing once.

This clonotype originated in a female donor with Graves disease. The sequencing here drew on peripheral blood mononuclear cells (PBMCs), taken when the disease was refractory, from a patient treated with antithyroid drugs. The chain has TRBV30 and TRBJ2-5; D may be TRBD2 (5 bases). CDR3 DNA sequence: TGTGCCTGGAGTGTAGAGGGGACCCAGTACTTC. Its protein is CAWSVEGTQYF.